The rows below give T cell receptor beta chains drawn from one sample of a study of OX40 agonist ivuxolimab in advanced cancers. Sequenced by immunoSEQ multiplex PCR; TCRdb stores in-frame clones only, minus some. The sample includes about 38,000 clones, approximately 90% of them seen just once. The material was CD4+ or CD8+ T cells sorted from blood, obtained in a trial of the OX40 agonist ivuxolimab. These receptors all stem from an adult with an advanced solid tumor such as melanoma, head and neck, liver or kidney cancer. CDR3s include the opening cysteine and the closing phenylalanine or tryptophan. A D gene is named only where the DNA matches it firmly. Some rows mark clone size as missing; the rest say once, few, many or name a class of expanded clone.

v_gene	d_gene	j_gene	abundance	CDR3aa	CDR3nt
TRBV4-3	.	TRBJ2-5	.	CASSLTEEETQYF	TGCGCCAGCAGCCTGACAGAAGAAGAGACCCAGTACTTC
TRBV19	.	TRBJ2-7	.	CASSLQGSYEQYF	TGTGCCAGTAGTTTACAGGGATCCTACGAGCAGTACTTC
TRBV9	.	TRBJ1-2	.	CASSVGVGYGYTF	TGTGCCAGCAGCGTAGGGGTGGGCTATGGCTACACCTTC
TRBV5-1	.	TRBJ2-3	.	CASSYRQAKADTQYF	TGCGCCAGCAGCTATCGACAGGCGAAAGCAGATACGCAGTATTTT
TRBV5-6	.	TRBJ2-1	once	CASRSPQGGWNEQFF	TGTGCCAGCAGAAGTCCACAGGGTGGGTGGAATGAGCAGTTCTTC
TRBV4-3	TRBD1	TRBJ2-7	.	CASSPTSTGSSYEQYF	TGCGCCAGCAGCCCCACCTCGACAGGGAGCTCCTACGAGCAGTACTTC
TRBV27	TRBD1	TRBJ2-7	.	CASRGTGLAYEQYF	TGTGCCAGCAGAGGGACAGGGCTCGCCTACGAGCAGTACTTC
TRBV10-3	.	TRBJ2-1	.	CAISESLSYGPSSSYNEQFF	TGTGCCATCAGTGAGTCGCTCTCTTATGGGCCGTCGAGCTCCTACAATGAGCAGTTCTTC
TRBV7-9	.	TRBJ2-3	once	CASAAGADTQYF	TGTGCCAGCGCGGCCGGCGCAGATACGCAGTATTTT
TRBV7-2	.	TRBJ1-1	.	CASSLGAPSTEAFF	TGTGCCAGCAGCTTAGGTGCCCCTAGCACTGAAGCTTTCTTT
TRBV9	TRBD1	TRBJ1-3	.	CASSPVQGASGNTIYF	TGTGCCAGCAGCCCCGTACAGGGGGCCTCTGGAAACACCATATATTTT
TRBV19	.	TRBJ2-3	once	CASSIVITDTQYF	TGTGCCAGTAGTATAGTTATCACAGATACGCAGTATTTT
TRBV14	.	TRBJ2-6	few	CASSQWVGSRIGANVLTF	TGTGCCAGCAGCCAATGGGTAGGGTCAAGGATCGGGGCCAACGTCCTGACTTTC
TRBV5-1	TRBD2	TRBJ2-5	.	CASSPGLAGVQETQYF	TGCGCCAGCAGCCCGGGACTAGCGGGGGTCCAAGAGACCCAGTACTTC
TRBV12-5	.	TRBJ2-3	.	CASGLNLAPRTDTQYF	TGTGCTAGTGGTTTGAACTTAGCCCCAAGGACAGATACGCAGTATTTT
TRBV4-1	.	TRBJ2-7	.	CASSQDGRTPEQYF	TGCGCCAGCAGCCAAGATGGGCGAACCCCCGAGCAGTACTTC
TRBV7-2	.	TRBJ1-2	.	CASSSARIGYTF	TGTGCCAGCAGCTCCGCCAGGATCGGCTACACCTTC
TRBV6-5	TRBD1	TRBJ2-5	.	CASSRGRWETQYF	TGTGCCAGCAGCAGGGGGCGCTGGGAGACCCAGTACTTC
TRBV27	TRBD2	TRBJ2-3	.	CASSPTGTSGADTQYF	TGTGCCAGCAGCCCTACCGGGACTAGCGGGGCAGATACGCAGTATTTT
TRBV4-1	.	TRBJ2-1	.	CASSQLQAPEQFF	TGCGCCAGCAGCCAATTACAGGCCCCTGAGCAGTTCTTC
TRBV11-2	TRBD2	TRBJ2-7	.	CASSLDFGGGYEQYF	TGTGCCAGCAGCTTAGATTTCGGGGGGGGCTACGAGCAGTACTTC
TRBV28	.	TRBJ1-1	.	CASSAERTLGPEAFF	TGTGCCAGCAGTGCCGAAAGGACTCTGGGTCCTGAAGCTTTCTTT
TRBV19	.	TRBJ1-3	.	CASDFGTAGNTIYF	TGTGCCAGCGACTTTGGGACCGCTGGAAACACCATATATTTT
TRBV28	.	TRBJ1-2	.	CASTSLGWTDLNYGYTF	TGTGCCAGCACCTCCTTAGGGTGGACAGATCTTAACTATGGCTACACCTTC
TRBV10-2	.	TRBJ2-5	.	CASRGARETQYF	TGCGCCAGCCGGGGGGCCAGGGAGACCCAGTACTTC
TRBV6-5	TRBD1	TRBJ1-2	.	CASSNPGTGDYGYTF	TGTGCCAGCAGTAACCCCGGGACAGGCGACTATGGCTACACCTTC
TRBV5-4	.	TRBJ2-1	.	CASSSADEQFF	TGTGCCAGCAGCAGTGCGGATGAGCAGTTCTTC
TRBV7-9	.	TRBJ1-2	.	CASSRTQNYNYGYTF	TGTGCCAGCAGTCGAACCCAGAATTATAACTATGGCTACACCTTC
TRBV7-9	TRBD1	TRBJ1-5	.	CASSSITGGGPNQPQHF	TGTGCCAGCAGCTCGATAACAGGGGGAGGGCCCAATCAGCCCCAGCATTTT
TRBV6-5	TRBD1	TRBJ2-7	.	CASSPGTVYEQYF	TGTGCCAGCAGTCCCGGGACAGTCTACGAGCAGTACTTC
TRBV30	.	TRBJ2-7	.	CAWSGGRRSYEQYF	TGTGCCTGGAGTGGGGGGCGGCGCTCCTACGAGCAGTACTTC
TRBV25-1	.	TRBJ1-2	.	CASSDEGPYYGYTF	TGTGCCAGCAGTGATGAGGGGCCATACTATGGCTACACCTTC